The TCR beta chain described here comes from a study of graft-versus-host responses after intestinal transplantation. Study outcomes and limitations: The recipient marrow held GvH clones, and some of them showed up first in ileum or blood.

This CDR3 is 14 amino acids long. The V end lost 2 bases, the J end lost 6 bases, and 13 bases lay between the germline ends. CDR1 SGHAT and CDR2 FQNNGV come from the germline V gene. Assay: immunoSEQ multiplex PCR; the TCRdb copy retains only in-frame clones and omits some. This table has more than 85,000 clones, 85% to 95% appearing once. Concerning this clone itself: Its target is unknown.

The origin of this receptor is a human donor who received an intestinal transplant. This chain links TRBV11-2 with TRBJ1-2; D may be TRBD1 (5 bases). Source: unstimulated CD8+ T cells sorted from spleen or lymph node cells, taken before intestinal transplant. Here the CDR3 reads CASSLWGAMDGYTF. The CDR3 nucleotides read TGTGCCAGCAGCTTATGGGGCGCAATGGATGGCTACACCTTC.